These 32 T cell receptor beta chains originate from one sample sequenced in a study of PD-L1 blockade in urothelial cancer. This table comes from immunoSEQ multiplex PCR, and its TCRdb copy is limited to in-frame clones, with some not included. This sample has roughly 90,000 clones, with 90% found just once. Sample: PBMCs, taken around atezolizumab (anti-PD-L1) treatment. These receptors were collected from a man in his sixties with urothelial cancer.

V gene TRBV4-3 combines with J gene TRBJ2-1, with D possibly TRBD2 on 7 matching bases. The CDR3 runs to 17 residues. The germline V gene encodes CDR1 LGHNA and CDR2 YSLEER. Trimming shortened V by 0 bases and J by 7 bases, and 19 bases separated the two germline ends. The CDR3 spells CASSQDPSGGLRNEQFF. The CDR3 nucleotides read TGCGCCAGCAGCCAAGACCCGTCGGGGGGCCTCAGGAATGAGCAGTTCTTC.

This clone has at least ten counts. The V gene is TRBV7-8, the J gene TRBJ2-7, with TRBD2 identical over 9 bases. Germline V gives CDR1 SGHVS, CDR2 FQNEAQ. V lost 6 bases, J lost 2 bases, and 5 bases stayed unmatched. The CDR3 sequence is 14 residues long. The CDR3 DNA is TGTGCCAGCAGGCCGAGCGGGAGGCCCTACGAGCAGTACTTC. This sequence encodes CASRPSGRPYEQYF.

The rearrangement uses TRBV5-4 and TRBJ1-4; perhaps TRBD1 as D (6 bases). Germline CDR1 reads SGHNT; CDR2 reads YYREEE (reference sequence). Trimming left V 0 bases short and J 7 bases short, with 10 bases between. The CDR3 loop spans 14 amino acids. In DNA form, the CDR3 reads TGTGCCAGCAGCTTGGCAGGGGCCGGTGAAAAACTGTTTTTT. It encodes CASSLAGAGEKLFF.

This clone was counted at least ten times. This chain connects TRBV30 to TRBJ1-2; the D gene is possibly TRBD1 (6 bases). Germline V gives CDR1 GTSNPN, CDR2 SVGIG (reference sequence). This CDR3 is 14 amino acids long. With 6 bases removed from V and 6 bases from J, the gap between germline ends came to 20 bases. The DNA of the CDR3 is TGTGCCTGCTATAGAGGGGGGGGGCTCCATGGCTACACCTTC. Protein product: CACYRGGGLHGYTF.

This chain uses TRBV7-2 with TRBJ2-5; 8 bases fit TRBD1. Trimming took 5 bases from V and 5 from J; bases not matched to a gene: 4. Germline CDR1 and CDR2: SGHTA and FQGNSA. This CDR3 has 13 amino acids. DNA for the CDR3: TGTGCCAGCAGCAAGACAGGGGTCGAGACCCAGTACTTC. Translation gives CASSKTGVETQYF.

V is TRBV5-1 and J is TRBJ2-7, with TRBD1 identical over 7 bases. The CDR3 covers 14 residues. From germline, CDR1 is SGHRS and CDR2 YFSETQ. J lost 6 bases, V lost 4 bases, and 10 bases had no gene match. CDR3 protein: CASSQAQGSFEQYF. The CDR3 region has the DNA TGCGCCAGCAGCCAGGCACAGGGGTCTTTCGAGCAGTACTTC.

The rearrangement links TRBV5-5 to TRBJ1-4; no reliable D call. V was cut by 4 bases and J by 3 bases, with 16 bases left in between. Germline V lookup: CDR1 SGHKS, CDR2 YYEKEE (reference sequence). The CDR3 runs to 16 residues. This CDR3 is CASSPDTGSPNEKLFF. The CDR3 DNA sequence: TGTGCCAGCAGCCCCGATACCGGGAGCCCTAATGAAAAACTGTTTTTT.

V and J are TRBV25-1 and TRBJ1-2; a possible D gene is TRBD1 (5 bases). The germline V and J ends were trimmed by 4 bases and 8 bases, with 11 bases remaining between them. Germline CDR1 reads MGHDK; CDR2 reads SYGVNS. The CDR3 extends over 12 amino acids. The CDR3 region is CASSATGSGYTF. The CDR3 nucleotides read TGTGCCAGCAGTGCAACAGGCTCCGGCTACACCTTC.

The CDR3 nucleotides read TGTGCCTGGAATGGGGGCCGACTAGCGGCGTATCCCAGCTACAATGAGCAGTTCTTC. Its translation is CAWNGGRLAAYPSYNEQFF. The chain has TRBV30 and TRBJ2-1; 9 bases are a match to TRBD2. This CDR3 is built from 19 residues. Germline-derived CDR1 and CDR2 are GTSNPN and SVGIG (reference sequence). The V gene end was trimmed by 4 bases and the J gene end by 3 bases; junction bases not matched to a gene: 19.

The genes are TRBV10-1 and TRBJ1-1, with D possibly matching TRBD1 (5 bases). In germline, CDR1 is WNHNN, CDR2 SYGVQD (reference sequence). V shed 7 bases and J shed 0 bases, with 6 bases lying between them. The CDR3 has 12 amino acids. This CDR3 reads CASKGVNTEAFF. CDR3 sequence (DNA): TGCGCCAGCAAAGGGGTGAACACTGAAGCTTTCTTT.

V gene TRBV2 combines with J gene TRBJ1-2, with TRBD1 identical over 10 bases. The germline V gene encodes CDR1 SNHLY and CDR2 FYNNEI. V shed 7 bases and J 6 bases; nucleotides not matched to a gene: 5. This CDR3 is 13 amino acids long. The CDR3 bases are TGTGCCAGCATTAGGACAGGGGGAGATGGCTACACCTTC. Its protein is CASIRTGGDGYTF.

This sequence joins TRBV6-1 and TRBJ1-2; TRBD1 matches at 7 bases. CDR3 length: 13 amino acids. V gave up 3 bases and J gave up 4 bases; unmatched junction bases: 2. Looked up from germline, CDR1 is MNHNS and CDR2 is SASEGT. CDR3 residues: CASSDGDSYGYTF. The CDR3 DNA reads as TGTGCCAGCAGTGATGGGGACAGCTATGGCTACACCTTC.

The chain employs TRBV2 and TRBJ2-5, with 7 bases matching TRBD1. Germline CDR1 and CDR2: SNHLY and FYNNEI. The CDR3 is made up of 12 amino acids. V shed 10 bases and J 2 bases; nucleotides not matched to a gene: 4. CDR3 region: CATNRGQETQYF. CDR3 nucleotide sequence: TGTGCCACTAACAGGGGACAAGAGACCCAGTACTTC.

The chain has TRBV6-5 and TRBJ1-2, with D possibly matching TRBD1 (5 bases). The V and J ends lost 5 bases and 0 bases respectively, with 13 bases between them. In germline, CDR1 is MNHEY, CDR2 SVGAGI. The CDR3 totals 15 residues. In DNA form, the CDR3 reads TGTGCCAGCAGTCCGAGCGACAGACCTAACTATGGCTACACCTTC. This sequence encodes CASSPSDRPNYGYTF.

The rearrangement links TRBV19 to TRBJ2-1, with 7 bases aligning to TRBD2. The length of the CDR3 is 16 residues. Germline CDR1 LNHDA, CDR2 SQIVND (reference sequence). J gave up 4 bases and V 3 bases, and 9 bases lay outside the gene matches. CDR3 in amino acids: CASSILGGSFYNEQFF. CDR3 in DNA: TGTGCCAGTAGTATTTTGGGCGGGAGTTTTTACAATGAGCAGTTCTTC. Combining the CDR3 with reference TRBV19 and TRBJ2-1 gives the whole variable domain DGGITQSPKYLFRKEGQNVTLSCEQNLNHDAMYWYRQDPGQGLRLIYYSQIVNDFQKGDIAEGYSVSREKKESFPLTVTSAQKNPTAFYLCASSILGGSFYNEQFFGPGTRLTVL.

The rearrangement joins TRBV6-5 to TRBJ2-7, with no clear D. Trimming left V 4 bases short and J 6 bases short, with 13 bases between. The CDR3 sequence is 13 residues long. Germline CDR1 MNHEY, CDR2 SVGAGI. CDR3 bases: TGTGCCAGCAGTTCGCCTCTCAACGGCGAGCAGTACTTC. This translates into CASSSPLNGEQYF.

J is TRBJ1-2 and V is TRBV7-9; unclear D gene. CDR1 is SEHNR, CDR2 FQNEAQ, per germline (reference sequence). V was clipped by 5 bases and J by 4 bases, with 11 bases between them. The CDR3 loop spans 13 amino acids. The CDR3 DNA reads TGTGCCAGCAGCCCCGGAGGCACCTATGGCTACACCTTC. As protein: CASSPGGTYGYTF.

For the CDR3, the DNA is TGTGCCAGCGGTACAGGGGGCAAAGGGGGCACTGAAGCTTTCTTT. Translation gives CASGTGGKGGTEAFF. The chain carries TRBV25-1 and TRBJ1-1, with TRBD1 matching 9 bases. The CDR3 loop spans 15 amino acids. J gave up 4 bases and V 8 bases, and 11 bases lay outside the gene matches. The germline gives CDR1 MGHDK, CDR2 SYGVNS.

The chain recombines TRBV11-1 with TRBJ2-7; D gene unclear. Germline CDR1 is SGHAT and CDR2 is FQDESV (reference sequence). V lost 3 bases and J 3 bases, leaving 12 bases between the germline ends. CDR3 length: 14 amino acids. In DNA form, the CDR3 reads TGTGCCAGCAGCTTCCGACATTCTCTCTACGAGCAGTACTTC. This gives the protein CASSFRHSLYEQYF.

The rearrangement links TRBV9 to TRBJ2-1, with 11 bases identical to TRBD2. V shed 3 bases and J 2 bases; nucleotides not matched to a gene: 1. The CDR3 runs 15 residues. Germline-derived CDR1 and CDR2 are SGDLS and YYNGEE. The CDR3 is CASSGGLAAYNEQFF. In nucleotides, the CDR3 is TGTGCCAGCAGCGGGGGACTAGCGGCCTACAATGAGCAGTTCTTC. Filled out from reference TRBV9 and TRBJ2-1, the complete variable domain reads DSGVTQTPKHLITATGQRVTLRCSPRSGDLSVYWYQQSLDQGLQFLIQYYNGEERAKGNILERFSAQQFPDLHSELNLSSLELGDSALYFCASSGGLAAYNEQFFGPGTRLTVL.

The chain uses TRBV7-2 and TRBJ2-5; TRBD1 agrees at 10 bases. Per germline, CDR1 SGHTA and CDR2 FQGNSA. The CDR3 runs to 13 residues. V trimming: 5 bases; J trimming: 5 bases; junction bases outside the gene matches: 2. The CDR3 reads CASSADRGETQYF. CDR3 nucleotides: TGTGCCAGCAGCGCGGACAGGGGGGAGACCCAGTACTTC.

The gene calls are TRBV30 and TRBJ2-1; 10 nucleotides match TRBD1. This CDR3 has 16 amino acids. With 4 bases clipped from V and 4 bases from J, the junction kept 10 bases outside the gene matches. Germline loops: CDR1 GTSNPN, CDR2 SVGIG (reference sequence). Here the CDR3 DNA reads TGTGCCTGGACCCCTGGGGGGACAGGGGCATACAATGAGCAGTTCTTC. It translates to CAWTPGGTGAYNEQFF.

V gene TRBV30 combines with J gene TRBJ1-2; TRBD1 agrees at 9 bases. V shed 3 bases and J 0 bases; nucleotides not matched to a gene: 5. CDR3 length: 15 residues. CDR1 is GTSNPN, CDR2 SVGIG, per germline (reference sequence). CDR3 residues: CAWRVDRGSNYGYTF. The CDR3 bases are TGTGCCTGGAGGGTAGACAGGGGGTCTAACTATGGCTACACCTTC.

The chain uses TRBV7-2 and TRBJ2-7; unclear D gene. Germline CDR1 SGHTA, CDR2 FQGNSA. The CDR3 totals 15 residues. Trimming pared 2 bases from V and 2 bases from J, leaving 13 bases between. The CDR3 protein is CASSLRQVLTYEQYF. In nucleotides, the CDR3 is TGTGCCAGCAGCTTACGCCAGGTCTTGACCTACGAGCAGTACTTC. Supplemented by reference TRBV7-2 and TRBJ2-7, the full variable domain reads GAGVSQSPSNKVTEKGKDVELRCDPISGHTALYWYRQSLGQGLEFLIYFQGNSAPDKSGLPSDRFSAERTGGSVSTLTIQRTQQEDSAVYLCASSLRQVLTYEQYFGPGTRLTVT.

This chain links TRBV9 with TRBJ2-2, with D possibly being TRBD1 (5 bases). The V and J ends lost 4 bases and 4 bases respectively, with 11 bases between them. From germline, CDR1 is SGDLS and CDR2 YYNGEE. The CDR3 spans 14 residues. The CDR3 DNA is TGTGCCAGCAGCACCGTCCAGGGCACCGGGGAGCTGTTTTTT. Protein product: CASSTVQGTGELFF.

The genes are TRBV28 and TRBJ1-3; TRBD1 agrees at 7 bases. The V gene's germline CDR1 is MDHEN and CDR2 SYDVKM. This CDR3 is built from 15 residues. With 8 bases clipped from V and 4 bases from J, the junction kept 11 bases outside the gene matches. The CDR3 loop is CASCPGQPLGNTIYF. The CDR3 coding sequence is TGTGCCAGCTGTCCGGGACAGCCACTCGGAAACACCATATATTTT.

V gene TRBV9 combines with J gene TRBJ1-1; 9 bases fit TRBD1. The junction had 5 bases not matched to a gene; V was cut back by 4 bases and J by 4 bases. The CDR3 covers 14 residues. Germline CDR1 is SGDLS and CDR2 is YYNGEE. In DNA, the CDR3 is TGTGCCAGCAGCCTCGGACAGGGGAGCACTGAAGCTTTCTTT. Translating it yields CASSLGQGSTEAFF.

For this clone: Germline is not matched at one junction end, which may reflect a read error. The chain's CDR3 is CASSPGLAGGLNTGELFF. The CDR3 DNA reads as TGTGCTAGCAGCCCCGGACTAGCGGGGGGATTGAACACCGGGGAGCTGTTTTTT. This sequence joins TRBV7-7 and TRBJ2-2; 14 nucleotides align to TRBD2. The CDR3 consists of 18 residues. CDR1 is SSHAT and CDR2 is FNYEAQ in the germline V gene (reference sequence).

The chain recombines TRBV6-1 with TRBJ2-1, with TRBD2 identical over 8 bases. Germline V gene lookup returns CDR1 MNHNS and CDR2 SASEGT. The CDR3 consists of 15 residues. Trimming at V came to 4 bases and at J to 2 bases, leaving 4 bases not matched to a gene. The CDR3 spells CASSGALAAYNEQFF. DNA of the CDR3: TGTGCCAGCAGTGGGGCACTAGCGGCCTACAATGAGCAGTTCTTC.

V and J are TRBV28 and TRBJ1-1; D is perhaps TRBD1 (6 bases). V lost 8 bases and J lost 3, with 10 bases in between. The CDR3 is 12 residues long. CDR1 and CDR2 from the germline V gene are MDHEN and SYDVKM. The CDR3 spells CASEDRDTEAFF. For the CDR3, the DNA is TGTGCCAGCGAGGACAGAGACACTGAAGCTTTCTTT.

The genes are TRBV5-4 and TRBJ1-3; a weak D match, TRBD1 (5 bases). This CDR3 has 16 amino acids. Trimming cost V 3 bases and J 0 bases, with 13 bases left between them. Germline assignment: CDR1 SGHNT and CDR2 YYREEE (reference sequence). CDR3 amino acids: CASSSPGRDSGNTIYF. The CDR3, as DNA: TGTGCCAGCAGCTCCCCCGGCAGGGACTCTGGAAACACCATATATTTT.

This rearrangement joins TRBV7-2 to TRBJ1-1; the D is unclear. Trimming removed 5 bases at V and 0 bases at J, with 13 bases between. This CDR3 region has 15 residues. Germline CDR1 is SGHTA and CDR2 is FQGNSA. CDR3 loop: CASSPDSTMNTEAFF. CDR3 DNA: TGTGCCAGCAGCCCCGATTCTACGATGAACACTGAAGCTTTCTTT.